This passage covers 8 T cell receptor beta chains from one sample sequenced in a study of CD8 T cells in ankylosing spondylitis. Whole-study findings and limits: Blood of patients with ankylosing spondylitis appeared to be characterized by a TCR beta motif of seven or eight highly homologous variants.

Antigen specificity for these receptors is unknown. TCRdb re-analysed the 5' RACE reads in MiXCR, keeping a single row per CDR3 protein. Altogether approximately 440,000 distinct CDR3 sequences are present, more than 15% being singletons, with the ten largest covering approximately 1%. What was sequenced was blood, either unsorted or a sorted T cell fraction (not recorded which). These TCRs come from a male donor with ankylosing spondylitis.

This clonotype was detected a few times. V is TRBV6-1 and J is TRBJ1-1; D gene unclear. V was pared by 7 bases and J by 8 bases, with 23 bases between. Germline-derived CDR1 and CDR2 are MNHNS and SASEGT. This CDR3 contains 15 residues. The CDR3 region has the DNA TGTGCCAGCACTCCGGGCAGGTCCCCTGGTGGCGAAGCTTTCTTT. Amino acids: CASTPGRSPGGEAFF.

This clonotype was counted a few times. CDR3 nucleotide sequence: TGCGCCAGCAGCGGGGGACTAGCGGGAGCGGCGTACAATGAGCAGTTCTTC. Amino acid sequence: CASSGGLAGAAYNEQFF. The chain combines TRBV5-1 with TRBJ2-1, with 14 bases identical to TRBD2. V lost 4 bases and J lost 4; bases outside the gene matches: 7. CDR1 and CDR2 from the germline V gene are SGHRS and YFSETQ. This CDR3 is built from 17 residues.

The CDR3, as DNA: TGCGCCAGCGGGGTGGGGGGCGACGAGCAGTACTTC. It is translated as CASGVGGDEQYF. The chain has TRBV5-1 and TRBJ2-7; tentatively, D is TRBD1 or TRBD2 (6 bases each). V lost 7 bases and J 5 bases, leaving 13 bases between the germline ends. Germline V gene sequence: CDR1 SGHRS, CDR2 YFSETQ. The CDR3 runs to 12 residues.

The CDR3 nucleotides read TGCGCCAGCAGCTTGGCCGGGCGGCCCTACACGAACACTGAAGCTTTCTTT. This encodes CASSLAGRPYTNTEAFF. This chain joins TRBV5-1 and TRBJ1-1; D unclear. Germline V gene data show CDR1 as SGHRS and CDR2 as YFSETQ. This CDR3 is built from 17 residues. Between the trimmed V and J ends, which lost 0 bases and 1 base, there was a span of 16 bases.

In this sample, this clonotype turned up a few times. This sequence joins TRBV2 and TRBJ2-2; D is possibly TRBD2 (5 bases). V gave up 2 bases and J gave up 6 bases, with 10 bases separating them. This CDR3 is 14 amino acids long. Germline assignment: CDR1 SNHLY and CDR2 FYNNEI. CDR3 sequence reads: CASSEQPGAGELFF. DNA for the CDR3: TGTGCCAGCAGTGAACAGCCCGGGGCCGGGGAGCTGTTTTTT.

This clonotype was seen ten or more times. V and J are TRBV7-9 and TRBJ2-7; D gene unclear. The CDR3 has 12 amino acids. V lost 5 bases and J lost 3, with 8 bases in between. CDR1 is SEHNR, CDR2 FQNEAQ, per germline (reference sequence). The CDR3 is CASSTDHYEQYF. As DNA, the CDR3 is TGTGCCAGCAGCACGGACCACTACGAGCAGTACTTC.

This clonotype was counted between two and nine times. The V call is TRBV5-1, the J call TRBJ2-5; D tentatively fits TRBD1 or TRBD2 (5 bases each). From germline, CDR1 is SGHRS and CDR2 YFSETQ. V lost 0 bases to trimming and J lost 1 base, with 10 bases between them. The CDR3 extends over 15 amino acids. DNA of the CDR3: TGCGCCAGCAGCTTGGCCGGGGCGTCCCAAGAGACCCAGTACTTC. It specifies CASSLAGASQETQYF.

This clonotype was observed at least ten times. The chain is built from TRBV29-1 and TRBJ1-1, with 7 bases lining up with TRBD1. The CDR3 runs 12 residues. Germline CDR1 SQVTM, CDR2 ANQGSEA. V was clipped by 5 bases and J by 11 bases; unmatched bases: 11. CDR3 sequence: CSVLITTGRAFF. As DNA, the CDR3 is TGCAGCGTTCTCATCACGACAGGGAGGGCTTTCTTT.